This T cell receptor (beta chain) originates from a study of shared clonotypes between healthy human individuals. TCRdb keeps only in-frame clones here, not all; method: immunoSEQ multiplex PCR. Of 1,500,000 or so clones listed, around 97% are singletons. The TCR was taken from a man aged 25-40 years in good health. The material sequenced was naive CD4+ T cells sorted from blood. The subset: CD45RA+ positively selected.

The CDR3 coding sequence is TGTGCCAGCAGCCCTATTGAAGGGACTGAGCTGTTTTTT. Its protein product is CASSPIEGTELFF. The genes are TRBV9 and TRBJ2-2, with D perhaps matching TRBD2 (6 bases). Trimming pared 4 bases from V and 11 bases from J, leaving 15 bases between. This CDR3 spans 13 amino acids. Germline V gives CDR1 SGDLS, CDR2 YYNGEE.